These 21 T cell receptor beta chains originate from one sample sequenced in a study of Graves' ophthalmopathy and Graves' hyperthyroidism. CDR3 regions of TCR beta were amplified from RNA transcripts. First-round RT-PCR with HTBI primers preceded a second-round multiplex PCR. TCRdb re-called the multiplex PCR reads with MiXCR, one entry per CDR3 protein. The sample holds hundreds of thousands of distinct CDR3 sequences, approximately 22% seen once. Sequencing was performed on peripheral blood. These receptors were obtained from a young woman with stable Graves' hyperthyroidism. Some clones in this sample may be carry-over from other donors' samples.

This clonotype was counted a single time. The J gene is TRBJ1-6, the V gene TRBV27, with 9 nucleotides matching TRBD1. CDR1 and CDR2 from the germline V gene are MNHEY and SMNVEV (reference sequence). Trimming at V came to 5 bases and at J to 8 bases, leaving 10 bases not matched to a gene. The CDR3 consists of 16 residues. CDR3 region: CASSPRHDRGYSPLHF. The CDR3, as DNA: TGTGCCAGCAGTCCCCGACACGACAGGGGGTATTCACCCCTCCACTTT.

The sample holds many counts of this clonotype. V usage is TRBV6-4 and J usage is TRBJ2-7, with D possibly TRBD2 on 6 matching bases. Trimming left V 0 bases short and J 2 bases short, with 17 bases between. Germline V gene sequence: CDR1 MRHNA, CDR2 SNTAGT. The CDR3 covers 17 residues. The CDR3, as DNA: TGTGCCAGCAGTGACTCAGGGAGGTGCCTCTTTACCTACGAGCAGTACTTC. This gives the protein CASSDSGRCLFTYEQYF.

The chain recombines TRBV3-1 with TRBJ2-7; 8 bases map to TRBD1. The CDR3 totals 15 residues. J lost 0 bases, V lost 1 base, and 2 bases had no gene match. CDR1 and CDR2 (germline): LGHDT, YNNKEL (reference sequence). Written as DNA, the CDR3 is TGTGCCAGCAGCCAAGGGACAGGGTACTCCTACGAGCAGTACTTC. As protein: CASSQGTGYSYEQYF.

Only a few counts were recorded for this clonotype. The V and J genes are TRBV5-5 and TRBJ1-3, with unresolved D. The CDR3 is made up of 16 amino acids. Per the germline V gene, CDR1 is SGHKS and CDR2 is YYEKEE (reference sequence). V lost 1 base and J 0 bases, leaving 11 bases between the germline ends. The CDR3, as DNA: TGTGCCAGCAGCTTGTTCAACAGCGACTCTGGAAACACCATATATTTT. The encoded protein is CASSLFNSDSGNTIYF.

This clonotype was picked up a small number of times. J is TRBJ2-2 and V is TRBV28, with 10 bases identical to TRBD2. After removal of 7 bases from V and 6 bases from J, the junction contained 8 bases not matched to a gene. The CDR3 has 15 residues. Germline V lookup: CDR1 MDHEN, CDR2 SYDVKM. This CDR3 reads CASTRASGSPGELFF. For the CDR3, the DNA is TGTGCCAGCACTAGGGCTAGCGGGAGTCCCGGGGAGCTGTTTTTT.

The sample holds a few counts of this clonotype. V is TRBV30 and J is TRBJ1-2; D not certain. Germline-derived CDR1 and CDR2 are GTSNPN and SVGIG (reference sequence). Trimming pared 0 bases from V and 7 bases from J, leaving 9 bases between. There are 12 residues in the CDR3. This CDR3 reads CAWSVLAIGYTF. CDR3 DNA: TGTGCCTGGAGTGTACTGGCAATTGGCTACACCTTC.

This clonotype appeared many times. The chain couples TRBV6-5 to TRBJ1-2, with unresolved D. This CDR3 spans 15 amino acids. Deletions cut 3 bases from V and 0 bases from J, with 11 bases between. Germline CDR1 and CDR2: MNHEY and SVGAGI. The CDR3 coding sequence is TGTGCCAGCAGTTATGGCGAGGGAGCTAACTATGGCTACACCTTC. It is translated as CASSYGEGANYGYTF.

This clonotype was counted at least ten times. V usage is TRBV6-5 and J usage is TRBJ1-2; the match to TRBD1 covers 7 bases. The V segment lost 7 bases and the J segment 7 bases; nucleotides outside the gene matches: 9. This CDR3 is built from 13 residues. Germline CDR1 is MNHEY and CDR2 is SVGAGI. The CDR3 loop reads CASKGRQGGGYTF. As DNA, the CDR3 is TGTGCCAGCAAAGGAAGACAGGGAGGTGGCTACACCTTC.

Concerning this clonotype: At one end the junction does not follow the germline gene, possibly because of a read error. The rearrangement uses TRBV6-5 and TRBJ2-2; D may be TRBD1 or TRBD2 (5 bases each). From germline, CDR1 is MNHEY and CDR2 SVGAGI. CDR3 length equals 17 residues. The CDR3 nucleotides are TGTGCCAGCAGGTATTCAACCGGGACCCTGGAGGCCGGGGAGCTGTGTTTT. Residues: CASRYSTGTLEAGELCF.

This clonotype has ten or more counts. The rearrangement links TRBV12-3 or TRBV12-4 to TRBJ1-1, with D perhaps TRBD1 (6 bases). With 3 bases removed from V and 0 bases from J, the gap between germline ends came to 14 bases. This CDR3 region has 16 residues. The CDR3 protein is CASSFGGRRMNTEAFF. The DNA of the CDR3 is TGTGCCAGCAGTTTCGGGGGCAGACGGATGAACACTGAAGCTTTCTTT.

Regarding this clonotype: One base away lies a much larger clone, so this may be a sequencing read error. The chain joins TRBV29-1 to TRBJ2-6; possibly TRBD1 or TRBD2 for D (5 bases each). Germline lookup yields CDR1 SQVTM and CDR2 ANQGSEA. The CDR3 consists of 14 residues. The CDR3 sequence: CIVGGISGANVLTF. For the CDR3, the DNA is TGCATCGTTGGGGGAATCTCTGGGGCCAACGTCCTGACTTTC.

The chain combines TRBV27 with TRBJ1-1; D is perhaps TRBD1 (5 bases). Trimming took 3 bases from V and 0 from J, leaving 14 bases between them. The length of the CDR3 is 16 residues. CDR1 and CDR2 (germline): MNHEY, SMNVEV (reference sequence). CDR3 in amino acids: CASSLAPAGLNTEAFF. As DNA, the CDR3 is TGTGCCAGCAGTTTGGCCCCCGCAGGGCTGAACACTGAAGCTTTCTTT.

This clonotype was recorded many times. V gene TRBV30 combines with J gene TRBJ2-2; 8 positions match TRBD2. V trimming: 1 base; J trimming: 2 bases; junction bases outside the gene matches: 3. CDR3 length equals 15 residues. Looked up from germline, CDR1 is GTSNPN and CDR2 is SVGIG (reference sequence). The DNA for the CDR3 is TGTGCCTGGAGTGGGCTAGCGGGTAACACCGGGGAGCTGTTTTTT. This translates into CAWSGLAGNTGELFF.

The rearrangement links TRBV20-1 to TRBJ1-1; 10 nucleotides match TRBD1. The CDR3 is made up of 14 amino acids. Germline trimming cut 1 base from V and 4 bases from J; bases unmatched to any gene: 3. The germline CDR1 and CDR2 sequences are DFQATT and SNEGSKA (reference sequence). CDR3 DNA: TGCAGTGCTAGAGCCGGGACAGGGGTCACTGAAGCTTTCTTT. This codes for CSARAGTGVTEAFF.

V is TRBV28 and J is TRBJ2-7; TRBD1 matches 8 bases. Germline V lookup: CDR1 MDHEN, CDR2 SYDVKM. Trimming took 6 bases from V and 5 from J; bases not matched to a gene: 6. The CDR3 has 13 amino acids. DNA for the CDR3: TGTGCCAGCAGACCGGGACAGGCAAACGAGCAGTACTTC. Protein sequence: CASRPGQANEQYF.

This clonotype has a count of ten or more. The rearrangement links TRBV7-6 to TRBJ2-3; 7 bases align to TRBD1. There are 16 residues in the CDR3. CDR1 SGHVS and CDR2 FNYEAQ come from the germline V gene. Losses at the gene ends were 5 bases for V and 3 bases for J; bases not matched to a gene: 11. The CDR3 nucleotides are TGTGCCAGCAGCCATGGACAGGAGAGGCATACAGATACGCAGTATTTT. This codes for CASSHGQERHTDTQYF.

V is TRBV27 and J is TRBJ2-7, with D possibly TRBD2 on 6 matching bases. Per the germline V gene, CDR1 is MNHEY and CDR2 is SMNVEV (reference sequence). V was trimmed by 7 bases and J by 6 bases, leaving 10 bases between them. This CDR3 is built from 11 residues. CDR3 coding DNA: TGTGCCAGCATCGGGGGTCGCGAGCAGTACTTC. Its protein is CASIGGREQYF.

The sample holds many counts of this clonotype. The chain links TRBV19 to TRBJ1-5; D uncertain. Trimming left V 3 bases short and J 7 bases short, with 13 bases between. Germline CDR1 LNHDA, CDR2 SQIVND (reference sequence). The CDR3 contains 14 residues. This chain's CDR3 is CASSIRTPGQPQHF. CDR3 DNA sequence: TGTGCCAGTAGTATTAGGACCCCGGGGCAGCCCCAGCATTTT. Filled out from reference TRBV19 and TRBJ1-5, the complete variable domain reads DGGITQSPKYLFRKEGQNVTLSCEQNLNHDAMYWYRQDPGQGLRLIYYSQIVNDFQKGDIAEGYSVSREKKESFPLTVTSAQKNPTAFYLCASSIRTPGQPQHFGDGTRLSIL.

The chain couples TRBV20-1 to TRBJ1-1; weak D call: TRBD1 (6 bases). Germline V CDR1 and CDR2: DFQATT, SNEGSKA (reference sequence). This CDR3 is 13 amino acids long. Trimming cost V 5 bases and J 2 bases, with 12 bases left between them. This chain's CDR3 is CSARQDLNTEAFF. In DNA, the CDR3 is TGCAGTGCTCGACAGGACCTTAACACTGAAGCTTTCTTT.

This clonotype occurred many times. The chain has TRBV12-3 or TRBV12-4 and TRBJ1-2; 10 bases map to TRBD1. The CDR3 is 14 amino acids. J was trimmed by 8 bases and V by 6 bases; bases with no gene match: 9. In DNA, the CDR3 is TGTGCCAGCAGGACCGGGACAGGGGTTTTGGGCTACACCTTC. This gives the protein CASRTGTGVLGYTF.

This clonotype was seen repeatedly, ten times or more. This chain uses TRBV19 with TRBJ1-2, with 7 bases matching TRBD1. After removal of 5 bases from V and 6 bases from J, the junction contained 15 bases not matched to a gene. The CDR3 is 16 residues long. The germline V gene encodes CDR1 LNHDA and CDR2 SQIVND (reference sequence). Written as DNA, the CDR3 is TGTGCCAGTAGTCGTGCTAATACACAGGGGAGGGATGGCTACACCTTC. Amino acids: CASSRANTQGRDGYTF. Together with reference TRBV19 and TRBJ1-2, the CDR3 gives the full variable domain: DGGITQSPKYLFRKEGQNVTLSCEQNLNHDAMYWYRQDPGQGLRLIYYSQIVNDFQKGDIAEGYSVSREKKESFPLTVTSAQKNPTAFYLCASSRANTQGRDGYTFGSGTRLTVV.